This entry is about one T cell receptor beta chain. What it binds is unknown. This sample stems from a study of CD8+ T cells in alopecia areata. This CDR3 is built from 14 residues. CDR1 is SGHDT and CDR2 is YYEEEE in the germline V gene. V gave up 3 bases and J gave up 4 bases; unmatched junction bases: 5. Study-level findings and limits: With just one nonresponder, it is still uncertain whether baseline CD8+ expansion relates to response. Tofacitinib did not eliminate many expanded lesional clones from scalp or blood.

cDNA prepared by RNA extraction and subsequent reverse transcription served as the template for sequencing. Measured with immunoSEQ multiplex PCR; TCRdb has only the in-frame clones, and not every one. The data contain over 250,000 clones, about 60% of them seen just once; the ten biggest clones take up 0.75% to 0.95%. Indicated treatment: oral pan-JAK inhibitor, 5-10 mg twice daily. The sequences come from CD4+ T cells sorted from blood, collected around week 54, from a patient treated with tofacitinib. This sequence originates from a human donor with alopecia areata. The genes are TRBV5-6 and TRBJ2-3, with 7 bases that match TRBD2. The CDR3 bases are TGTGCCAGCAGCTGGGGGGACTACTCAGATACGCAGTATTTT. It encodes CASSWGDYSDTQYF.